This T cell receptor (beta chain) emerged from a study of T cell changes during pregnancy in multiple sclerosis. Libraries were prepared by immunoSEQ multiplex PCR; TCRdb keeps only in-frame clonotypes and omits some of them. The sample yields over 55,000 clones, 89% seen once. The length of the CDR3 is 14 residues. Germline V CDR1 and CDR2: SGHTA, FQGNSA. The junction had 9 bases not matched to a gene; V was cut back by 4 bases and J by 7 bases. The receptor comes from a female donor with multiple sclerosis, enrolled in a pregnancy study. The input for sequencing was peripheral blood, taken in the first trimester of pregnancy. The rearrangement joins TRBV7-2 to TRBJ1-2; 7 bases align to TRBD1. As DNA, the CDR3 is TGTGCCAGCAGCTGGAAGGGGGCTTCTACTGGCTACACCTTC. Amino acids: CASSWKGASTGYTF.